What follows is one T cell receptor beta chain and its context. These data come from a study of Ad26.COV2.S vaccination and SARS-CoV-2 variants. The method was immunoSEQ multiplex PCR; TCRdb's version includes in-frame clones alone and lacks a portion of them. Of about 500,000 clones listed, roughly 87% were seen once; the top ten hold about 1.5%. Germline V CDR1 and CDR2: SGHRS, YFSETQ. This CDR3 spans 19 amino acids. V gave up 4 bases and J gave up 3 bases, with 26 bases separating them. The treatment here: around 19 received Ad26.COV2.S at low or high dose, single or two shots; about 5 received placebo; per-sample allocation not given. Sampling was done on day 63 after the first vaccine or placebo injection.

The genes are TRBV5-1 and TRBJ1-3; D remains unclear. Sample: peripheral blood, taken in a trial of Ad26.COV2.S vaccine versus placebo. The clonotype comes from a person between 18 and 59 years old who received the Ad26.COV2.S COVID-19 vaccine or a placebo. CDR3 bases: TGCGCCAGCAGCGCCAATCCGTCCAGTATTATCGGGCATGGAAACACCATATATTTT. Translation gives CASSANPSSIIGHGNTIYF.